This T cell receptor beta chain was sequenced for a study of beta chain features in type 1 diabetes. Study in general: All samples yielded over 95,000,000 examined sorted cells.

Points from the study as a whole: Any role of HLA type in TCRB rearrangement remained unresolved here. Compared with healthy donors, patients appeared to share more similar naive, central memory and regulatory TCRB repertoires. A cDNA-based sequencing approach could over-represent cells with high TCR expression.

The sequenced template was cDNA made from the entire isolated RNA. Repertoires were generated with immunoSEQ multiplex PCR, while TCRdb's copy carries only in-frame clones and drops some. The repertoire has 30,000 to 45,000 clones, approximately 60% of them found once; the top ten carry approximately 2%. This CDR3 has 15 residues. Germline V gene data show CDR1 as SGDLS and CDR2 as YYNGEE. Trimming at V came to 3 bases and at J to 5 bases, leaving 5 bases not matched to a gene. Concerning this clone: Its antigen is not identified.

The chain joins TRBV9 to TRBJ2-2; 9 bases map to TRBD1. Source material: Tregs from blood. The TCR originated in a woman aged 25 to 39 in good health. CDR3 in DNA: TGTGCCAGCAGCGGCAAACAGGGGGCGACCGGGGAGCTGTTTTTT. This gives the protein CASSGKQGATGELFF. Looking up the rest from reference TRBV9 and TRBJ2-2 gives the full variable domain: DSGVTQTPKHLITATGQRVTLRCSPRSGDLSVYWYQQSLDQGLQFLIQYYNGEERAKGNILERFSAQQFPDLHSELNLSSLELGDSALYFCASSGKQGATGELFFGEGSRLTVL.